This TCR beta chain is from a study of OX40 agonist ivuxolimab in advanced cancers. Study context: Among those enrolled, mean age was about 62 years (range roughly 23 to 90) and 75% to 90% were male. Partial responses were achieved by three patients, one with hepatocellular carcinoma and two with cutaneous melanoma.

This clone was seen only once. The method was immunoSEQ multiplex PCR; TCRdb's version includes in-frame clones alone and lacks a portion of them. The sample has under 45,000 clones, 78% seen once. The CDR3 loop spans 13 amino acids. V lost 5 bases, J lost 1 base, and 8 bases lay in between. In germline, CDR1 is MNHEY, CDR2 SVGAGI. The sample in question was CD4+ or CD8+ T cells sorted from blood, obtained in a trial of the OX40 agonist ivuxolimab. The receptor was derived from an adult with an advanced solid tumor such as melanoma, head and neck, liver or kidney cancer. The rearrangement uses TRBV6-5 and TRBJ1-1; D not certain. CDR3 region: CASSTGRNTEAFF. The CDR3 nucleotides are TGTGCCAGCAGTACCGGACGGAACACTGAAGCTTTCTTT.